This T cell receptor (beta chain) was recorded in a study of T cell responses to AZD1222 COVID-19 vaccine (dated by TCRdb to 2020 to 2022). Background on the whole study: AZD1222 recipients given second doses at about 4 weeks or at about 12 weeks were pooled, since spike-specific TCR depth and breadth were not found to differ between the two schedules. A total of 230 to 250 trial participants underwent TCR sequencing, of whom about 210 received two doses of AZD1222 and around 25 received two doses of the MenACWY control vaccine. Trial participants were enrolled into age subgroups of 18-55, 56-69 and 70-plus years, which contained roughly 150, 30 and 60 TCR-sequenced participants, respectively. Beyond this particular receptor, the publication reports: The whole spike protein was spanned by vaccine-associated CD4 TCRs, and dominant responses were seen in regions 160-218 and 743-854. Because no day 14 peak-response samples were available, repertoires were characterized only after the peak T cell response. Most participants were white British and females outnumbered males, and the authors suggested that clonal diversity may have been underestimated. The 56-69-year group was small, and its depth increase did not reach significance, likely because of low power. After two AZD1222 doses, both the breadth and the depth of spike-specific TCRs were significantly higher than at day 0 and than in MenACWY recipients. Epitopes outside the regions mutated in the B.1.351 and B.1.1.7 variants were reportedly recognized by nearly half of the unique spike-specific TCRs. Conclusions about previously exposed vaccinees are limited because only six or seven AZD1222 recipients were SARS-CoV-2 seropositive at baseline.

Based on the germline V gene (reference sequence), the CDR1 and CDR2 sequences are MNHEY and SMNVEV. The CDR3 numbers 13 residues from cysteine through phenylalanine. Only the CDR3 DNA stays, 39 bases, in frame from base 1. V loses 8 bases, J loses 0 bases, and the germline ends lie 11 bases apart. About this clone: No cognate antigen has been identified for it. Base-call qualities are not available, and no considerably larger clone is one nucleotide away.

The CDR3 regions of human TCRbeta chains were analyzed by immunosequencing. Per the original workflow: TCRs in the repertoires were compared against a reference library of SARS-CoV-2-specific TCRs that had been generated with the MIRA antigen-specificity platform. Breadth meant the fraction of unique TCRs that were SARS-CoV-2-associated, whereas depth meant the fraction of total T cells that were SARS-CoV-2-associated. Each spike-specific TCR was assigned to its reactive spike region and to a CD4 or CD8 class using the MIRA data. Log10-transformed breadth and depth values were compared by one-way ANOVA with Sidak's multiple comparisons tests. In its TCRdb copy, this immuneACCESS table keeps in-frame sequences only and misses some clones. Where compared with another copy, unresolved V genes explain less than half of these, and the others have no known cause. V, J and clone size are those of that table, while D and trimming were read from the DNA. The sample profile shows some 110,000 clones; approximately 84% of them were found once. Together, the top ten hold roughly 8% of the sample.

The time point tag for this specimen amounts to: baseline before first vaccination. The vaccinee samples were drawn from two UK trials, COV001 and COV002, one of which was a single-blind randomized controlled phase 2/3 trial testing AZD1222 (ChAdOx1 nCoV-19) in healthy adults. For TCRbeta chain sequencing, PBMC samples from trial participants were taken at day 0 and at day 28 after the second dose. Here the chain combines TRBV27 and TRBJ2-7; TRBD1 might be the D gene, on 5 matching bases. Here the sequenced sample was peripheral blood, taken on day 0 of AZD1222 vaccination. This clonotype originated in an adult in good health. The encoded CDR3 is CASGAGASYEQYF. The nucleotide sequence is given as TGTGCCAGCGGGGCTGGGGCCTCCTACGAGCAGTACTTC.